The 8 T cell receptor beta chains given below trace back to one sample, sequenced in a study of beta chain features in type 1 diabetes. Expressed TCRB transcripts were sequenced, since all the RNA that had been isolated was reverse transcribed. Clones were sequenced by immunoSEQ multiplex PCR, and TCRdb holds only the in-frame ones, with some missing. The repertoire holds 140,000 to 150,000 clones, with 10% as singletons. The specimen was naive CD4+ T cells from blood. The receptors shown here come from a young man in good health.

There are a few counts of this clone. J is TRBJ1-1 and V is TRBV19; D ambiguous. Germline V gene sequence: CDR1 LNHDA, CDR2 SQIVND (reference sequence). This CDR3 contains 14 residues. Trimming removed 3 bases from V and 0 bases from J, with 8 bases in between. CDR3 region: CASSITGMNTEAFF. CDR3 DNA sequence: TGTGCCAGTAGTATCACGGGTATGAACACTGAAGCTTTCTTT.

This clone was detected only a few times. The chain carries TRBV6-5 and TRBJ2-6; TRBD2 is a possible D gene (5 bases). This CDR3 is built from 15 residues. Trimming pared 2 bases from V and 0 bases from J, leaving 5 bases between. Germline assignment: CDR1 MNHEY and CDR2 SVGAGI. DNA of the CDR3: TGTGCCAGCAGTTACGAGGGCTCTGGGGCCAACGTCCTGACTTTC. Its protein product is CASSYEGSGANVLTF.

This chain connects TRBV7-2 to TRBJ1-4; D is perhaps TRBD1 (5 bases). Germline V gene lookup returns CDR1 SGHTA and CDR2 FQGNSA. The CDR3 totals 14 residues. V was pared by 5 bases and J by 6 bases, with 13 bases between. This CDR3 reads CASSPAGHDEKLFF. The DNA of the CDR3 is TGTGCCAGCAGCCCAGCAGGGCACGATGAAAAACTGTTTTTT. Using reference TRBV7-2 and TRBJ1-4 for the parts outside the CDR3, the full variable domain is GAGVSQSPSNKVTEKGKDVELRCDPISGHTALYWYRQSLGQGLEFLIYFQGNSAPDKSGLPSDRFSAERTGGSVSTLTIQRTQQEDSAVYLCASSPAGHDEKLFFGSGTQLSVL.

This clone was seen a few times. The rearrangement links TRBV27 to TRBJ1-1; D not certain. The CDR3 has 13 amino acids. Trimming took 5 bases from V and 5 from J, leaving 12 bases between them. The germline CDR1 and CDR2 sequences are MNHEY and SMNVEV (reference sequence). CDR3 residues: CASSRNQVTEAFF. CDR3 nucleotide sequence: TGTGCCAGCAGTCGGAACCAGGTTACTGAAGCTTTCTTT.

This clone occurred a few times. The chain couples TRBV9 to TRBJ1-6, with TRBD1 matching over 9 bases. Looked up from germline, CDR1 is SGDLS and CDR2 is YYNGEE. There are 15 residues in the CDR3. V shed 4 bases and J 7 bases; nucleotides not matched to a gene: 6. CDR3 protein: CASSTRQGGNSPLHF. The CDR3 DNA is TGTGCCAGCAGCACCCGACAGGGGGGAAATTCACCCCTCCACTTT.

The chain links TRBV6-5 to TRBJ1-2; D is ambiguous. The germline CDR1 and CDR2 sequences are MNHEY and SVGAGI. The CDR3 covers 13 residues. V lost 5 bases to trimming and J lost 1 base, with 8 bases between them. The CDR3 protein is CASSQEINYGYTF. The CDR3, as DNA: TGTGCCAGCAGTCAAGAGATTAACTATGGCTACACCTTC.

V and J are TRBV11-2 and TRBJ2-1; maybe TRBD2 (5 bases). CDR1 SGHAT and CDR2 FQNNGV come from the germline V gene. V dropped 1 base and J dropped 8 bases, with 12 bases sitting between them. The CDR3 consists of 14 residues. CDR3 sequence: CASSLGSGSDEQFF. As DNA, the CDR3 is TGTGCCAGCAGCTTAGGTTCTGGGAGCGATGAGCAGTTCTTC.

The chain links TRBV7-2 to TRBJ2-3, with 10 bases identical to TRBD1. Germline V gives CDR1 SGHTA, CDR2 FQGNSA. Germline trimming cut 5 bases from V and 7 bases from J; bases unmatched to any gene: 9. The CDR3 is made up of 15 amino acids. CDR3 protein: CASSRQGALLNTQYF. The CDR3 nucleotides are TGTGCCAGCAGCCGACAGGGGGCGCTTCTGAATACGCAGTATTTT.